This T cell receptor beta chain is drawn from a study of blood T cell repertoires in COVID-19. Study summary: COVID-19 samples, acute and convalescent, were from the United States, Italy and Spain.

The protocol was immunoSEQ multiplex PCR, while the TCRdb copy is restricted to in-frame clones and leaves out a portion. The data show about 200,000 clones, with approximately 82% seen just once and 13% held by the top ten. CDR3 length: 16 residues. The V gene end was trimmed by 0 bases and the J gene end by 4 bases; junction bases not matched to a gene: 7. Germline V gene sequence: CDR1 SGHRS, CDR2 YFSETQ. The chain couples TRBV5-1 to TRBJ2-7; the match to TRBD1 covers 10 bases. The sequencing sample was made of peripheral blood. This sequence was found in a human donor in a cohort sampled during active COVID-19. CDR3 protein: CASSLGGQGSGYEQYF. CDR3 in DNA: TGCGCCAGCAGCTTGGGGGGACAGGGGTCTGGATACGAGCAGTACTTC.